This TCR beta chain was identified during a study of blood T cells in healthy people across ages (dated by TCRdb to the mid-2010s). Describing the broader study: Template switching captured roughly one uniquely barcoded TCR beta cDNA molecule per two T cells in model experiments. The donors were divided into four age groups: young (average around 15 years), middle-aged (approximately 41), aged (approximately 62) and long-lived (around 87). Two additional independent replicas of 1 million unique cDNA reads from the same blood draw were analyzed for two donors (one aged 18 to 30 and one aged 80 or older). To track age-related changes in TCR beta repertoire diversity, the study relied on deep sequencing normalized with unique cDNA molecular identifiers. To avoid experimental bias, donors of different ages were spread randomly across the sequencing lanes.

The germline V gene (reference sequence) provides CDR1 DFQATT and CDR2 SNEGSKA. V ends up 6 bases short and J 0 bases short, with an unmatched junction base count of 17. The CDR3 has 18 amino acids, counting the end cysteine and phenylalanine. Of all the DNA, just the CDR3 is kept, 54 bases in frame from base 1. This clonotype has only a few counts. No cognate antigen has been identified for it. No base qualities exist here, and no much larger clone lies one base off it. Receptor libraries were prepared by 5' RACE. Sequencer: Illumina HiSeq 2500. A second PCR of about 6 to 11 cycles was performed with a sample-barcoded 5' primer and a J-beta primer mix. Each TCR beta cDNA molecule received a unique molecular identifier from a template-switch 5' adaptor carrying 12 random nucleotides. Each sample yielded at least 3 million CDR3-containing paired-end reads. First-strand cDNA was synthesized from all RNA with the Mint cDNA synthesis kit, primed by a TRBC-specific oligonucleotide. After uracil-DNA glycosylase treatment, a first 18-cycle PCR used universal primers M1SS and BC2_uni_R on all cDNA. The authors processed their data as follows. Each sample was normalized by randomly selecting 1 million high-quality reads, each carrying a distinct molecular identifier. Instead of being binned into consensus sequences, reads that shared molecular identifiers were thrown out. CDR3 identification, clonotype clustering and error correction used MiTCR with a Q25 quality threshold and the strictest error-elimination algorithm. Lower-bound total TCR beta diversity was estimated with a nonparametric unseen species model using Euler transformation. TCRdb cleaned the public reads at Q25 with fastp, built clones with MiXCR and kept in-frame beta chains. All rows with the same CDR3 protein become a single entry with the most common DNA and genes. What appears here as the V and J calls and clone size reflects TCRdb's work, not the paper's. The sample contains over 700,000 distinct CDR3 sequences, 53% of them found a single time. In total, the top ten clones hold around 40% of the sample.

Broad study findings and their caveats: Because the CMV infection status of the donors was unknown, age-related changes in expanded clonotypes may potentially have been confounded. There was a strong correlation between observed TCR beta diversity and the percentage of naive T cells measured by flow cytometry. Compared with the aged group, the long-lived group had more naive CD4+ T cells, fewer expanded clones and increased TCR diversity, a pattern suggesting age selection. Total diversity estimates from one million sequenced T cells were considered lower bounds and underestimates. Because profiling used bulk unsorted PBMCs, naive and antigen-experienced compartments could not be compared conclusively. Observed TCR beta diversity per million T cells fell roughly linearly with age, and a significant reduction was already apparent by age about 43.

The donors were 40 or so Caucasian individuals from Russia, aged 6 to 90 years, who were systemically healthy. Approximately 9.3 milliliters of peripheral blood were collected from each donor into EDTA-treated Vacutainer tubes. PBMCs were isolated by Ficoll-Paque density-gradient centrifugation, with at least 6 million obtained per sample. Trizol reagent was used to extract total RNA from PBMCs, with at least 6 micrograms per sample. The percentages of naive CD45RAhigh/CD27high T cells were determined by flow cytometry on a PBMC aliquot from every donor. Material: blood. This clonotype originated in a man at least 80 years old in good health. The chain was built from TRBV20-1 and TRBJ2-1, and TRBD2 aligns with 7 junction nucleotides. The DNA reads as follows: TGCAGTGCAGTCGGAATTGGACTAGTGGGTAGCTCCTACAATGAGCAGTTCTTC. The translation is CSAVGIGLVGSSYNEQFF.